One sample yielded the 26 T cell receptor beta chains listed below, sequenced in a study of tumor-infiltrating lymphocytes in primary liver carcinoma. A constant-region primer served to make TCR beta cDNA from about 490 ng total RNA. A slightly modified ARM-PCR protocol with three nested multiplex PCR rounds produced these TCR beta libraries. Researchers ran the first two PCR rounds for roughly 11 cycles each with TRBV1-TRBV30 forward primers and a C-beta reverse primer. One entry per CDR3 protein results from TCRdb running MiXCR on the multiplex PCR reads. The profile covers some 190,000 distinct CDR3 sequences, with 50% to 75% appearing a single time and approximately 68% taken by the ten largest. The blood RNA (from unsorted whole blood) was obtained, and germline DNA was also extracted. The sequenced material came from peripheral blood. Receptor source: a man aged 35 to 55 with primary liver carcinoma and hepatitis B virus infection.

As concerns this clonotype: A much larger clone sits a single nucleotide away, making a read error possible. The conserved phenylalanine or tryptophan is not found at the CDR3 terminus, so this likely reflects a read error. This sequence joins TRBV29-1 and TRBJ1-1; 10 bases are shared with TRBD1. V gave up 7 bases and J gave up 0 bases; unmatched junction bases: 2. This CDR3 has 13 amino acids. In germline, CDR1 is SQVTM, CDR2 ANQGSEA. This CDR3 is CSAGQGVNTEAFS. The CDR3 DNA sequence: TGCAGCGCCGGACAGGGGGTGAACACTGAAGCTTTCTCT.

This clonotype was detected ten times or more. This sequence joins TRBV29-1 and TRBJ2-5; D unclear. The V end was cut by 0 bases, the J end by 1 base, with 12 bases between. Germline V lookup: CDR1 SQVTM, CDR2 ANQGSEA. The CDR3 covers 15 residues. The CDR3 spells CSVEDYGSIQETQYF. Written as DNA, the CDR3 is TGCAGCGTTGAAGATTACGGCAGCATCCAAGAGACCCAGTACTTC.

This chain connects TRBV29-1 to TRBJ2-3; D could derive from TRBD1 or TRBD2 (5 bases each). The germline V gene encodes CDR1 SQVTM and CDR2 ANQGSEA. V gave up 4 bases and J gave up 11 bases, with 13 bases separating them. This CDR3 comprises 11 residues. The CDR3 is CSVGRGGKQYF. CDR3 in DNA: TGCAGCGTTGGGCGTGGGGGTAAGCAGTATTTT.

Turning to this clonotype: One junction end disagrees with the germline gene, perhaps due to a read error. The gene calls are TRBV29-1 and TRBJ2-4; 7 bases map to TRBD1. CDR3 length: 13 residues. Per the germline V gene, CDR1 is SQVTM and CDR2 is ANQGSEA. CDR3 in amino acids: CSVLGTAENIQYF. CDR3 coding DNA: TGCAGTGTTCTCGGGACAGCCGAAAACATTCAGTACTTC.

This chain uses TRBV4-1 with TRBJ2-2; TRBD2 might be the D (6 bases). The CDR3 spans 16 residues. Germline V gene data show CDR1 as MGHRA and CDR2 as YSYEKL. Trimming cost V 0 bases and J 5 bases, with 13 bases left between them. The CDR3 DNA sequence: TGCGCCAGCAGCCAAGATCCGGAGGGCGTTACCGGGGAGCTGTTTTTT. Translated: CASSQDPEGVTGELFF.

The V and J genes are TRBV10-3 and TRBJ2-4, with a possible D match to TRBD2 (6 bases). Germline V CDR1 and CDR2: ENHRY, SYGVKD. The CDR3 extends over 15 amino acids. With 6 bases removed from V and 2 bases from J, the gap between germline ends came to 14 bases. In DNA, the CDR3 is TGTGCCATCAGGGAGGGAGTGGGAACCAAAAACATTCAGTACTTC. Amino acid sequence: CAIREGVGTKNIQYF.

This clonotype was counted a few times. The V and J genes are TRBV12-3 or TRBV12-4 and TRBJ2-7; TRBD1 matches at 9 bases. The CDR3 sequence is 13 residues long. V shed 5 bases and J 5 bases; nucleotides not matched to a gene: 4. This chain's CDR3 is CASSRTGVHEQYF. For the CDR3, the DNA is TGTGCCAGCAGTAGGACAGGGGTCCACGAGCAGTACTTC.

As to this clonotype: Sequence at one end of the junction differs from germline and may be a read error. The chain joins TRBV11-2 to TRBJ2-7, with D possibly TRBD1 on 5 matching bases. This CDR3 spans 12 amino acids. Germline CDR1 SGHAT, CDR2 FQNNGV. The CDR3 bases are TGTGTCAGCAGTTTATGGGGCTACAAGCAGTACTTC. This codes for CVSSLWGYKQYF.

This clonotype was seen a single time. The V and J genes are TRBV10-3 and TRBJ2-3; tentatively, D is TRBD1 (6 bases). V lost 4 bases and J lost 0, with 14 bases in between. The CDR3 spans 16 residues. Per the germline V gene, CDR1 is ENHRY and CDR2 is SYGVKD. The CDR3 sequence: CAISARGGPSTDTQYF. Written as DNA, the CDR3 is TGTGCCATCAGTGCCCGTGGGGGCCCCAGCACAGATACGCAGTATTTT.

The J gene is TRBJ2-2, the V gene TRBV18; D unresolved. Germline V gives CDR1 KGHSH, CDR2 LQKENI. CDR3 length equals 14 residues. V lost 0 bases and J lost 5, with 7 bases in between. The CDR3 spells CASSPPTWTGELFF. The CDR3 bases are TGTGCCAGCTCACCACCGACGTGGACCGGGGAGCTGTTTTTT.

V usage is TRBV29-1 and J usage is TRBJ2-3, with D possibly matching TRBD2 (6 bases). Germline values: CDR1 SQVTM, CDR2 ANQGSEA. This CDR3 contains 14 residues. Between the trimmed V and J ends, which lost 6 bases and 2 bases, there was a span of 15 bases. The CDR3 sequence is CSVSPWRATDTQYF. CDR3 nucleotides: TGCAGCGTGTCCCCATGGAGGGCCACAGATACGCAGTATTTT.

The V call is TRBV30, the J call TRBJ1-5, with unresolved D. There are 15 residues in the CDR3. Germline V gives CDR1 GTSNPN, CDR2 SVGIG (reference sequence). Between the trimmed V and J ends, which lost 0 bases and 5 bases, there was a span of 14 bases. As DNA, the CDR3 is TGTGCCTGGAGTGTACTTTTACAGATCTATCAGCCCCAGCATTTT. This translates into CAWSVLLQIYQPQHF.

The V call is TRBV30, the J call TRBJ1-1, with D unclear. With 1 base removed from V and 0 bases from J, the gap between germline ends came to 6 bases. The CDR3 extends over 13 amino acids. Germline V gene lookup returns CDR1 GTSNPN and CDR2 SVGIG (reference sequence). The CDR3 DNA follows: TGTGCCTGGAGTGAGCAGTTGAACACTGAAGCTTTCTTT. Translated: CAWSEQLNTEAFF.

This clonotype was seen a single time. The junction departs from germline at one end; a sequencing error may be responsible. The rearrangement links TRBV5-1 to TRBJ1-1, with D unresolved. Germline assignment: CDR1 SGHRS and CDR2 YFSETQ. The CDR3 runs to 13 residues. Written as DNA, the CDR3 is TGCGCCAACAGCTTGGCGTCAGACACTGAAGCTTTCTTT. This codes for CANSLASDTEAFF. The full variable domain, rest sourced from reference TRBV5-1 and TRBJ1-1, is KAGVTQTPRYLIKTRGQQVTLSCSPISGHRSVSWYQQTPGQGLQFLFEYFSETQRNKGNFPGRFSGRQFSNSRSEMNVSTLELGDSALYLCANSLASDTEAFFGQGTRLTVV.

J is TRBJ2-4 and V is TRBV30, with D perhaps matching TRBD1 (6 bases). The CDR3 loop spans 16 amino acids. The V end was cut by 2 bases, the J end by 2 bases, with 16 bases between. Germline CDR1 and CDR2: GTSNPN and SVGIG (reference sequence). The CDR3 spells CAWSNGQTRSKNIQYF. The CDR3 DNA reads TGTGCCTGGAGTAATGGACAGACGAGATCCAAAAACATTCAGTACTTC.

This chain connects TRBV6-1 to TRBJ2-1; 11 bases line up with TRBD2. This CDR3 contains 18 residues. Germline CDR1 and CDR2: MNHNS and SASEGT. V lost 0 bases, J lost 12 bases, and 16 bases stayed unmatched. CDR3 region: CASSEASVAGGQGQRQFF. CDR3 nucleotide sequence: TGTGCCAGCAGTGAAGCGTCGGTAGCGGGAGGGCAAGGGCAGAGGCAGTTCTTC.

There are a few counts of this clonotype. The chain combines TRBV29-1 with TRBJ2-3; TRBD2 might be the D (6 bases). Germline V CDR1 and CDR2: SQVTM, ANQGSEA. The germline V and J ends were trimmed by 7 bases and 8 bases, with 16 bases remaining between them. This CDR3 comprises 12 residues. The CDR3 nucleotides read TGCAGCGAGATTGGGACTGGAGGTACGCAGTATTTT. Protein: CSEIGTGGTQYF.

Concerning this clonotype itself: Lacking the conserved final phenylalanine or tryptophan, this CDR3 likely reflects a read error. The chain combines TRBV6-5 with TRBJ2-1; 9 bases map to TRBD1. Per the germline V gene, CDR1 is MNHEY and CDR2 is SVGAGI. The V gene end was trimmed by 6 bases and the J gene end by 4 bases; junction bases not matched to a gene: 4. CDR3 size: 14 residues. This chain's CDR3 is CASSAQGAYNEQFY. The CDR3 DNA sequence: TGTGCCAGCAGCGCACAGGGGGCGTACAATGAGCAGTTCTAC.

This clonotype was counted a single time. The junction departs from the called germline gene at one end, perhaps through a read error. This chain connects TRBV10-1 to TRBJ2-3; no clear D. The germline CDR1 and CDR2 sequences are WNHNN and SYGVQD (reference sequence). This CDR3 has 14 amino acids. CDR3 region: CVSSESNQRDTQYF. For the CDR3, the DNA is TGCGTCAGCAGTGAGTCGAACCAGCGAGATACGCAGTATTTT.

The gene calls are TRBV11-3 and TRBJ2-7; perhaps TRBD2 as D (6 bases). CDR1 is SGHNT and CDR2 is YENEEA in the germline V gene. V lost 2 bases and J 2 bases, leaving 13 bases between the germline ends. The CDR3 covers 15 residues. CDR3 residues: CASSLRGGITYEQYF. CDR3 DNA sequence: TGTGCCAGCAGCTTAAGGGGCGGGATCACCTACGAGCAGTACTTC. Full variable domain (outside the CDR3, taken from reference TRBV11-3 and TRBJ2-7): EAGVVQSPRYKIIEKKQPVAFWCNPISGHNTLYWYLQNLGQGPELLIRYENEEAVDDSQLPKDRFSAERLKGVDSTLKIQPAELGDSAVYLCASSLRGGITYEQYFGPGTRLTVT.

This clonotype was picked up many times. The chain uses TRBV29-1 and TRBJ2-1, with D possibly matching TRBD2 (6 bases). The V gene's germline CDR1 is SQVTM and CDR2 ANQGSEA. The V gene lost 5 bases and the J gene lost 5 bases, with 19 bases spanning the gap. The CDR3 is 15 residues long. For the CDR3, the DNA is TGCAGCGTTTCCGGGACGGGAGAAGGTAACAATGAGCAGTTCTTC. The encoded protein is CSVSGTGEGNNEQFF.

Notes on this clonotype: A junction end diverges from the germline sequence, so it may reflect a read error. This rearrangement joins TRBV7-8 to TRBJ2-7; 9 bases match TRBD2. The CDR3 contains 15 residues. The V gene's germline CDR1 is SGHVS and CDR2 FQNEAQ. CDR3 in amino acids: CASSLETSGSYEQYF. Here the CDR3 DNA reads TGTGCCAGCAGCCTCGAGACTAGCGGCTCCTATGAGCAGTACTTC.

This clonotype was counted only a few times. V and J are TRBV28 and TRBJ2-7, with 7 bases aligning to TRBD2. The CDR3 sequence is 16 residues long. Germline V CDR1 and CDR2: MDHEN, SYDVKM. V trimming: 6 bases; J trimming: 3 bases; junction bases outside the gene matches: 14. The CDR3 sequence is CASSSLVSGGSYEQYF. The CDR3 DNA is TGTGCCAGCAGCTCCCTCGTTTCGGGCGGGAGCTACGAGCAGTACTTC.

Comments on this clonotype: A much larger clonotype is one base distant, so this may be a read error. Here the CDR3 omits its conserved ending phenylalanine or tryptophan, so a read error is the likely source. The rearrangement joins TRBV10-3 to TRBJ1-1; 10 bases are a match to TRBD1. J was trimmed by 1 base and V by 4 bases; bases with no gene match: 0. The CDR3 consists of 14 residues. In germline, CDR1 is ENHRY, CDR2 SYGVKD. CDR3 in amino acids: CAISGDRGNTEAFY. As DNA, the CDR3 is TGTGCCATCAGTGGGGACAGGGGGAACACTGAAGCTTTCTAT.

As for this clonotype: The junction departs from germline at one end; a sequencing error may be responsible. The V and J genes are TRBV11-2 and TRBJ1-4, with D possibly being TRBD1 (6 bases). CDR3 length equals 14 residues. Per the germline V gene, CDR1 is SGHAT and CDR2 is FQNNGV. CDR3 in amino acids: CVSSSQGWTEKLFF. The CDR3 DNA sequence: TGTGTCAGCAGCTCACAGGGCTGGACTGAAAAACTGTTTTTT.

The chain employs TRBV11-1 and TRBJ1-1, with a tentative D call TRBD1 (5 bases). The germline gives CDR1 SGHAT, CDR2 FQDESV (reference sequence). V dropped 3 bases and J dropped 10 bases, with 18 bases sitting between them. CDR3 length: 14 residues. In DNA, the CDR3 is TGTGCCAGCAGCTTGTATCCAGACAGCGTGGGAGCTTTCTTT. Its translation is CASSLYPDSVGAFF.